This TCR beta chain was sequenced in a study of early T cells in non-severe SARS-CoV-2 infection. TCRdb reprocessed the 5' RACE reads via MiXCR and lists one record per CDR3 protein. The data contain 69,000 or so distinct CDR3 sequences, under 15% of them singletons. The sequence was collected from an adult who was a healthcare worker with PCR-confirmed SARS-CoV-2 infection or an uninfected control (not recorded which). What was sequenced was whole blood.

The CDR3 coding sequence is TGTGCCAGCAGCCAGGCGGGGGCGCGGGGCTACACCTTC. Translated, it gives CASSQAGARGYTF. The chain couples TRBV11-2 to TRBJ1-2; D is possibly TRBD1 (6 bases). V gave up 5 bases and J gave up 8 bases, with 15 bases separating them. Germline CDR1 reads SGHAT; CDR2 reads FQNNGV. The CDR3 loop spans 13 amino acids.